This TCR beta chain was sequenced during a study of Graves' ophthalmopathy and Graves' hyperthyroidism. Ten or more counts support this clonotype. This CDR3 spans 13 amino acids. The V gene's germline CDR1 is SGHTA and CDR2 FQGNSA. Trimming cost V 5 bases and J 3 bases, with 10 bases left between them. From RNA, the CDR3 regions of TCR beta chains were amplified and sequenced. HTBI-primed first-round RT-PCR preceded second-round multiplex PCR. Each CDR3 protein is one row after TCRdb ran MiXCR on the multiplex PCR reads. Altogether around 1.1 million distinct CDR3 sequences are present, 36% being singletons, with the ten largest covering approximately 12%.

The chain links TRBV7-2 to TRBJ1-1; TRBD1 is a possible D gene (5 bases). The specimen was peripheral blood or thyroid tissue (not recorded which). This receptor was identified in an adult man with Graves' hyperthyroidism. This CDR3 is CASSKTAYTEAFF. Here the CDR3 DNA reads TGTGCCAGCAGCAAGACAGCCTACACTGAAGCTTTCTTT.